The entry that follows covers one TCR beta chain sequence. What it binds is unknown. V gave up 5 bases and J gave up 5 bases, with 15 bases separating them. CDR3 length: 15 residues. The germline gives CDR1 SGHAT, CDR2 FQNNGV. This entry is derived from a study of a mutant IDH1 vaccine in newly diagnosed glioma. Study in general: Vaccines were first given 4-6 weeks after radiotherapy alone, or with temozolomide cycles. Mean patient age was approximately 39 years; approximately 62% were male and about 40% female.

Time point denoted: week 11, during vaccination. Each dose delivered 300 ug of mutant IDH1 20-mer peptide subcutaneously with imiquimod. New astrocytomas of WHO grade 3 or 4 that were IDH1-mutant and ATRX-lost were found in the donors. The repertoire was sequenced with immunoSEQ multiplex PCR; TCRdb's copy has only in-frame clones and lacks some. The table lists some 130,000 clones, around 80% of them singletons. This receptor was taken from a man aged 40-50 years with glioma. The sample consisted of PBMCs, taken from a glioma patient whose treatment included an IDH1 peptide vaccine. The chain recombines TRBV11-2 with TRBJ2-2; perhaps TRBD2 as D (5 bases). CDR3 DNA: TGTGCCAGCAGCGCCGCCCGGGGAGAGACCGGGGAGCTGTTTTTT. Protein: CASSAARGETGELFF.